This T cell receptor (beta chain) was retrieved from a study of CD8 T cells in Susac syndrome. RNA amounts of roughly 0.5 to 1 ug underwent reverse transcription with random hexamers. TCRdb re-called the immunoSEQ multiplex PCR reads with MiXCR, one entry per CDR3 protein. The sample has under 200,000 distinct CDR3 sequences; 95% are singletons. Purification of the CD8+ and CD4+ T cells relied on negative isolation, and TEMRA cells underwent FACS enrichment. V gave up 5 bases and J gave up 5 bases; unmatched junction bases: 5. The length of the CDR3 is 14 residues. Germline CDR1 and CDR2: LGHDT and YNNKEL (reference sequence).

V is TRBV3-1 and J is TRBJ1-4; the match to TRBD1 covers 7 bases. This clonotype originated in a human donor with multiple sclerosis. Sequencing was carried out using CD8+ T cells from PBMCs. The CDR3 DNA follows: TGTGCCAGCAGCACGACAGGGCTCAATGAAAAACTGTTTTTT. Protein product: CASSTTGLNEKLFF.